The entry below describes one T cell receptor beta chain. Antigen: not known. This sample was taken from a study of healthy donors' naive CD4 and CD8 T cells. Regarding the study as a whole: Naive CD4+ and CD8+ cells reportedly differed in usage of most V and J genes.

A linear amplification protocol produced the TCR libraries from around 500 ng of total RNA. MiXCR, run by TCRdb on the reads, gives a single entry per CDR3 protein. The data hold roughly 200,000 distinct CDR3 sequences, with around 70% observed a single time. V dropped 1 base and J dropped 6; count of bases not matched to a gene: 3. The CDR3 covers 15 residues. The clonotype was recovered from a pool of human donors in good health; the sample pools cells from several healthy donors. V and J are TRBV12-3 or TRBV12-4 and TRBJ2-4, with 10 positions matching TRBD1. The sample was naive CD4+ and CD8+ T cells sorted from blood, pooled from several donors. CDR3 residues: CASSLVGTGVNIQYF. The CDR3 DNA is TGTGCCAGCAGTTTAGTCGGGACAGGGGTAAACATTCAGTACTTC.